The entry that follows covers one T cell receptor beta chain sequence. The antigen is unknown. These data belong to a study of high-grade serous ovarian cancer treatment subgroups. General study findings and limits: Different patients shared almost no repertoire; same-patient tumors shared about 0.095 to 0.79.

Some clones are missing from TCRdb's copy, which holds only in-frame ones; the method was immunoSEQ multiplex PCR. The sample has 8,000 to 10,000 clones, 55% to 75% seen once. The tumor samples were collected prior to definitive surgery or chemotherapy. The sample taken for sequencing was tumor tissue. The receptor was isolated from a human donor with high-grade serous ovarian cancer.

Here the CDR3 reads CASGFSQNYEQYF. The CDR3 DNA is TGTGCCAGCGGATTCTCCCAGAACTACGAGCAGTACTTC. The rearrangement links TRBV7-9 to TRBJ2-5, with unresolved D. The J call is doubtful: the DNA matches TRBJ2-7 better. The CDR3 is 13 residues long. CDR1 and CDR2 from the germline V gene are SEHNR and FQNEAQ (reference sequence).